What follows are 9 T cell receptor beta chains derived from one specimen sequenced in a study of T-cell memory formation after mild COVID-19. One entry per CDR3 protein, called by TCRdb with MiXCR from the 5' RACE reads. The sample contains about 540,000 distinct CDR3 sequences, about 20% of which appear only once. Sequencing was carried out using PBMCs or a T cell subset sorted from them (not recorded which). Every receptor here comes from an adult woman who had mild COVID-19 (a few samples of this study predate the infection). Cell type and time point are not known.

The chain links TRBV12-3 or TRBV12-4 to TRBJ1-3; the D gene is possibly TRBD1 (5 bases). Trimming removed 3 bases from V and 8 bases from J, with 20 bases in between. The CDR3 covers 16 residues. The CDR3 protein is CASSLFSGLGTDTIYF. In nucleotides, the CDR3 is TGTGCCAGCAGTTTGTTTTCAGGGTTAGGTACAGACACCATATATTTT.

The J gene is TRBJ2-7, the V gene TRBV5-1, with 10 nucleotides matching TRBD1. The V and J ends lost 1 base and 5 bases, in that order; junction bases with no gene match: 3. The CDR3 sequence is 14 residues long. In germline, CDR1 is SGHRS, CDR2 YFSETQ. The CDR3 DNA reads TGCGCCAGCAGCTTGTGGGACAGGGGTCACGAGCAGTACTTC. Amino acids: CASSLWDRGHEQYF. Looking up the rest from reference TRBV5-1 and TRBJ2-7 gives the full variable domain: KAGVTQTPRYLIKTRGQQVTLSCSPISGHRSVSWYQQTPGQGLQFLFEYFSETQRNKGNFPGRFSGRQFSNSRSEMNVSTLELGDSALYLCASSLWDRGHEQYFGPGTRLTVT.

This clonotype was observed a handful of times. The V and J genes are TRBV3-1 and TRBJ2-3, with 10 bases identical to TRBD2. The CDR3 length is 16 residues. The ends lost 2 bases at V and 0 bases at J; junction bases unmatched: 2. Germline values: CDR1 LGHDT, CDR2 YNNKEL (reference sequence). The CDR3 reads CASSQPGLASTDTQYF. CDR3 DNA: TGTGCCAGCAGCCAACCGGGACTAGCGAGCACAGATACGCAGTATTTT.

This clonotype was counted between two and nine times. The V gene is TRBV20-1, the J gene TRBJ2-3, with 15 positions matching TRBD2. J gave up 0 bases and V 0 bases, and 10 bases lay outside the gene matches. This CDR3 is built from 20 residues. In germline, CDR1 is DFQATT, CDR2 SNEGSKA (reference sequence). In DNA, the CDR3 is TGCAGTGCTAGAGATGCCCTCATGGGACTAGCGGGAGGAAGCACAGATACGCAGTATTTT. Encoded protein: CSARDALMGLAGGSTDTQYF.

The V gene is TRBV19, the J gene TRBJ2-5; no clear D. The CDR3 loop spans 13 amino acids. The V and J ends lost 3 bases and 4 bases respectively, with 9 bases between them. Per the germline V gene, CDR1 is LNHDA and CDR2 is SQIVND (reference sequence). CDR3 loop: CASSMASGETQYF. The DNA for the CDR3 is TGTGCCAGTAGTATGGCTTCCGGAGAGACCCAGTACTTC.

Comment on this clonotype: No conserved phenylalanine or tryptophan ends this CDR3, so it is likely a read error. The chain employs TRBV12-3 or TRBV12-4 and TRBJ1-3, with 8 bases matching TRBD1. V lost 4 bases, J lost 8 bases, and 16 bases stayed unmatched. CDR3 length equals 17 residues. The CDR3 loop is CASSSLPRTGIRHTIYC. CDR3 sequence (DNA): TGTGCCAGCAGTTCCTTGCCCCGGACAGGGATTCGGCACACCATATATTGT.

This clonotype was counted a few times. V usage is TRBV5-1 and J usage is TRBJ2-1; 8 nucleotides line up with TRBD1. Germline values: CDR1 SGHRS, CDR2 YFSETQ. The CDR3 has 15 amino acids. V lost 1 base and J lost 6; bases outside the gene matches: 6. The chain's CDR3 is CASSLQGATLNEQFF. DNA for the CDR3: TGCGCCAGCAGCTTGCAGGGGGCGACCCTCAATGAGCAGTTCTTC.

This sequence joins TRBV2 and TRBJ2-5; TRBD2 aligns across 12 bases. Germline lookup yields CDR1 SNHLY and CDR2 FYNNEI. This CDR3 spans 18 amino acids. With V trimmed by 3 bases and J by 9 bases, 17 bases remained unmatched. The CDR3 coding sequence is TGTGCCAGCAGTGACGTAAAGCTAGCGGGAGGGCCGATAAGGGCCCAGTACTTC. Protein sequence: CASSDVKLAGGPIRAQYF.

Only a few counts were recorded for this clonotype. This chain connects TRBV3-1 to TRBJ1-5, with D uncertain. This CDR3 contains 14 residues. The V gene lost 4 bases and the J gene lost 5 bases, with 12 bases spanning the gap. Germline V gene sequence: CDR1 LGHDT, CDR2 YNNKEL (reference sequence). The CDR3 spells CASSRGERDQPQHF. The CDR3 DNA is TGTGCCAGCAGCCGAGGAGAGCGGGATCAGCCCCAGCATTTT.